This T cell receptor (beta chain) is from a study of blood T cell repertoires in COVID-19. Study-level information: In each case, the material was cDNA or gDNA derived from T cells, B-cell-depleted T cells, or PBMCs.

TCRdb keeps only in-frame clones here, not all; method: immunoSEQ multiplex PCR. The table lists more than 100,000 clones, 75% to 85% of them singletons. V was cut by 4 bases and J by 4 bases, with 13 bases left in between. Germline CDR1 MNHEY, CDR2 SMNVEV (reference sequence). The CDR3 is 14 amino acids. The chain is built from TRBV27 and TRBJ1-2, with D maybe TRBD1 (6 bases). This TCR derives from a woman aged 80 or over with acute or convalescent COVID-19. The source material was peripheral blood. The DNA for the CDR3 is TGTGCCAGCAGTTCGACAGGAGCCCGCTATGGCTACACCTTC. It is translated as CASSSTGARYGYTF.